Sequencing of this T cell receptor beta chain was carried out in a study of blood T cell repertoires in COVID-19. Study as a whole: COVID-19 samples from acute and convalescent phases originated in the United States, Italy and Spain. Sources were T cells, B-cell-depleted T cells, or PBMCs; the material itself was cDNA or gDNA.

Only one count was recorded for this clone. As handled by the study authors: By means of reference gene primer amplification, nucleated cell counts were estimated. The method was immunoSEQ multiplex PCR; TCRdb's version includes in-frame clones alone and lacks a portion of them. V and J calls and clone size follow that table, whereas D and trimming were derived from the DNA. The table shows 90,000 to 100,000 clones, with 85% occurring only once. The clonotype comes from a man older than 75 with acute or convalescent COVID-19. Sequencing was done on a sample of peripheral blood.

The CDR3 DNA reads TGCGCCAGCAGCCGATCCGGGACAGTGAATGAAAAACTGTTTTTT. It encodes CASSRSGTVNEKLFF. V and J are TRBV5-1 and TRBJ1-4, with 7 bases lining up with TRBD1. This CDR3 spans 15 amino acids. From germline, CDR1 is SGHRS and CDR2 YFSETQ. Trimming took 4 bases from V and 5 from J; bases not matched to a gene: 8.